In its sample, the clone carrying this TCR beta chain was seen once. Other DNA sequences in this specimen translate into the identical CDR3. The sample comes from a study of blood T cell repertoires in COVID-19. The V segment lost 0 bases and the J segment 7 bases; nucleotides outside the gene matches: 2. Germline V CDR1 and CDR2: MNHEY, SVGAGI. The CDR3 sequence is 15 residues long. Sequencing was performed with immunoSEQ multiplex PCR; in TCRdb, only in-frame clones are kept and a portion is missing. The table records some 160,000 clones, 70% to 90% of them present only once. Recovered status in Cohort 3 required two negative PCRs, clearance, or symptom resolution.

The rearrangement joins TRBV6-5 to TRBJ1-6; 8 bases are a match to TRBD1. The sample was PBMCs or T cells enriched from blood (not recorded which). The sequence was collected from a woman aged 45-59 years who had recovered from COVID-19. The CDR3 coding sequence is TGTGCCAGCAGTTACTCGACAGGGGTGAATTCACCCCTCCACTTT. It codes for CASSYSTGVNSPLHF.